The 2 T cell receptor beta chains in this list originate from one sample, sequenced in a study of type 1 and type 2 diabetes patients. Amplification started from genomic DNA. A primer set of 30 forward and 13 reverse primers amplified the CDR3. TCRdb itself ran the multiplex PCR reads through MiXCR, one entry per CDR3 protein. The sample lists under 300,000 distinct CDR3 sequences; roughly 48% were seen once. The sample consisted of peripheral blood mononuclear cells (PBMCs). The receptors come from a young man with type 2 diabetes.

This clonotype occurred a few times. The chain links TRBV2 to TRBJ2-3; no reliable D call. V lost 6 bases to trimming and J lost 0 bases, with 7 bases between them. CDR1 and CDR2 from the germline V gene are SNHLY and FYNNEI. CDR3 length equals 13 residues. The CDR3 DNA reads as TGTGCCAGCAGGGTCCCTAGCACAGATACGCAGTATTTT. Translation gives CASRVPSTDTQYF.

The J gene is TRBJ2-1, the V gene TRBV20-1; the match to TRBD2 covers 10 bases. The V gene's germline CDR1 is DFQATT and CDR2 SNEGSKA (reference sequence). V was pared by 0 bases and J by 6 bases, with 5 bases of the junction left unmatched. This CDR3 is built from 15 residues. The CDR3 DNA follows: TGCAGTGCTAGAGATTGGACTAGCGGAAGCAATGAGCAGTTCTTC. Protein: CSARDWTSGSNEQFF.